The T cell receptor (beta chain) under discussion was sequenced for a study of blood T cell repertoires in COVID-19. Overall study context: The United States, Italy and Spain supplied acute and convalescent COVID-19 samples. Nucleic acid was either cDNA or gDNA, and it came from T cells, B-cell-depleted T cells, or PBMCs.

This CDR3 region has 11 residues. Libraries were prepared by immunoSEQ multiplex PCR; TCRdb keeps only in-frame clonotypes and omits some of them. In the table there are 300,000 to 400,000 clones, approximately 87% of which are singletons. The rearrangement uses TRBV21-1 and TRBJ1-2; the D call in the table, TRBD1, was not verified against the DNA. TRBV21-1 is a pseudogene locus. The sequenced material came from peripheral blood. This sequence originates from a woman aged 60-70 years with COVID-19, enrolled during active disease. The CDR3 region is CASSLHRDFTF. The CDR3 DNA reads TGTGCCAGCAGCCTTCACAGGGATTTCACCTTC.